Shown below are 30 T cell receptor beta chains from a single sample sequenced in a study of T cell repertoires in cytomegalovirus infection. TCRdb used MiXCR to reprocess the reads, holding one entry per CDR3 protein. The sample lists about 310,000 distinct CDR3 sequences; 15% to 20% were seen once. Input material: PBMCs. These TCRs come from a human donor in good health (CMV status not recorded). Some clones in this sample may be carry-over from other donors' samples.

This clonotype has a single count. This rearrangement joins TRBV6-6 to TRBJ1-1; 9 bases fit TRBD1. V dropped 0 bases and J dropped 9; count of bases not matched to a gene: 5. Per the germline V gene, CDR1 is MNHNY and CDR2 is SVGAGI (reference sequence). The CDR3 is 14 amino acids. This chain's CDR3 is CASSYSDTGGKAFF. The DNA of the CDR3 is TGTGCCAGCAGTTACTCTGATACAGGGGGCAAAGCTTTCTTT.

V and J are TRBV6-2 or TRBV6-3 and TRBJ2-7; perhaps TRBD1 as D (6 bases). CDR1 and CDR2 (germline): MNHEY, SVGEGT. CDR3 length: 14 amino acids. V was shortened by 2 bases and J by 3 bases, with 11 bases between the two germline ends. CDR3: CASSYRGRGYEQYF. CDR3 bases: TGTGCCAGCAGTTACAGGGGCAGGGGCTACGAGCAGTACTTC.

This clonotype was counted only a few times. The V gene is TRBV7-8, the J gene TRBJ2-2; TRBD1 matches 8 bases. Germline V gene lookup returns CDR1 SGHVS and CDR2 FQNEAQ. J was trimmed by 3 bases and V by 2 bases; bases with no gene match: 2. The CDR3 spans 15 residues. The DNA for the CDR3 is TGTGCCAGCAGCTTACAGGGGGCCCACACCGGGGAGCTGTTTTTT. This sequence encodes CASSLQGAHTGELFF.

The chain combines TRBV29-1 with TRBJ2-1; TRBD2 matches at 8 bases. Germline CDR1 and CDR2: SQVTM and ANQGSEA. The trim removed 3 bases at V and 10 bases at J, leaving 5 bases unmatched. CDR3 size: 12 residues. The CDR3 nucleotides are TGCAGCGTTGAGACTAGCGAGTGGGAGCAGTTCTTC. Translation: CSVETSEWEQFF.

This clonotype was counted between two and nine times. The CDR3 loop reads CASTWTGTRDTQYF. Written as DNA, the CDR3 is TGTGCCAGTACATGGACAGGGACCCGCGATACGCAGTATTTT. V is TRBV19 and J is TRBJ2-3, with 8 bases identical to TRBD1. The CDR3 is 14 residues long. Germline assignment: CDR1 LNHDA and CDR2 SQIVND (reference sequence). The ends lost 7 bases at V and 6 bases at J; junction bases unmatched: 9.

The chain's CDR3 is CASSQVPSGGVNEQFF. CDR3 coding DNA: TGTGCCAGCAGCCAAGTCCCTAGCGGGGGGGTCAATGAGCAGTTCTTC. The chain links TRBV4-2 to TRBJ2-1; TRBD2 aligns across 12 bases. Germline CDR1 and CDR2: LGHNA and YNFKEQ. Unmatched junction bases numbered 4, after V lost 1 base and J lost 6 bases. The CDR3 contains 16 residues.

V gene TRBV28 combines with J gene TRBJ1-4, with D unresolved. V dropped 8 bases and J dropped 6 bases, with 13 bases sitting between them. This CDR3 region has 13 residues. Germline V gene lookup returns CDR1 MDHEN and CDR2 SYDVKM. CDR3: CASRITAHEKLFF. The CDR3 DNA is TGTGCCAGCCGGATCACGGCACATGAAAAACTGTTTTTT.

The chain recombines TRBV6-1 with TRBJ1-2; D is unclear. Germline loops: CDR1 MNHNS, CDR2 SASEGT. V dropped 0 bases and J dropped 3 bases, with 5 bases sitting between them. This CDR3 comprises 13 residues. CDR3 region: CASSEAIHYGYTF. Written as DNA, the CDR3 is TGTGCCAGCAGTGAAGCGATTCACTATGGCTACACCTTC.

This clonotype appeared a few times. The genes are TRBV7-9 and TRBJ2-5; D remains ambiguous. The CDR3 extends over 13 amino acids. With 3 bases removed from V and 3 bases from J, the gap between germline ends came to 8 bases. Germline CDR1 and CDR2: SEHNR and FQNEAQ (reference sequence). CDR3 loop: CASSFSYEETQYF. As DNA, the CDR3 is TGTGCCAGCAGCTTCTCGTACGAAGAGACCCAGTACTTC.

The chain couples TRBV9 to TRBJ1-1; tentative D call: TRBD1 (5 bases). V was clipped by 4 bases and J by 2 bases, with 18 bases between them. CDR3 length: 16 residues. Germline lookup yields CDR1 SGDLS and CDR2 YYNGEE. The DNA for the CDR3 is TGTGCCAGCAGCCCCCAGTCCGGGTGGGGCAACACTGAAGCTTTCTTT. It specifies CASSPQSGWGNTEAFF.

The genes are TRBV9 and TRBJ2-7, with D possibly being TRBD1 (5 bases). Germline CDR1 and CDR2: SGDLS and YYNGEE. The CDR3 covers 15 residues. V lost 0 bases, J lost 3 bases, and 13 bases lay in between. CDR3 protein: CASSVGERGYYEQYF. The CDR3, as DNA: TGTGCCAGCAGCGTAGGGGAAAGGGGTTACTACGAGCAGTACTTC. The whole variable domain, remainder taken from reference TRBV9 and TRBJ2-7, is DSGVTQTPKHLITATGQRVTLRCSPRSGDLSVYWYQQSLDQGLQFLIQYYNGEERAKGNILERFSAQQFPDLHSELNLSSLELGDSALYFCASSVGERGYYEQYFGPGTRLTVT.

This clonotype was seen ten or more times. This chain links TRBV28 with TRBJ2-7; D unresolved. The CDR3 covers 13 residues. The germline V and J ends were trimmed by 4 bases and 2 bases, with 9 bases remaining between them. Germline V CDR1 and CDR2: MDHEN, SYDVKM. In DNA, the CDR3 is TGTGCCAGCAGTTCCACGTTCCCCTACGAGCAGTACTTC. Its protein is CASSSTFPYEQYF.

This clonotype was seen ten or more times. CDR3 sequence reads: CASSLGTGRDNEQFF. The CDR3 DNA reads TGCGCCAGCAGCTTGGGGACAGGGCGGGACAATGAGCAGTTCTTC. The V gene is TRBV5-1, the J gene TRBJ2-1; 8 nucleotides agree with TRBD1. The trim removed 0 bases at V and 5 bases at J, leaving 4 bases unmatched. The germline V gene encodes CDR1 SGHRS and CDR2 YFSETQ. The CDR3 contains 15 residues. Full variable domain (remainder filled in from reference TRBV5-1 and TRBJ2-1): KAGVTQTPRYLIKTRGQQVTLSCSPISGHRSVSWYQQTPGQGLQFLFEYFSETQRNKGNFPGRFSGRQFSNSRSEMNVSTLELGDSALYLCASSLGTGRDNEQFFGPGTRLTVL.

This clonotype was counted a few times. The genes are TRBV6-6 and TRBJ1-3; tentatively, D is TRBD1 (6 bases). CDR3 size: 14 residues. Germline V lookup: CDR1 MNHNY, CDR2 SVGAGI (reference sequence). Trimming removed 8 bases at V and 2 bases at J, with 13 bases between. The CDR3 DNA reads TGTGCCAGCTACGAAGGGGGGGCTGGAAACACCATATATTTT. Translated, it gives CASYEGGAGNTIYF.

This clonotype was observed a handful of times. This chain uses TRBV7-6 with TRBJ1-1; no definite D call. The CDR3 totals 14 residues. Trimming took 2 bases from V and 3 from J, leaving 10 bases between them. From germline, CDR1 is SGHVS and CDR2 FNYEAQ. CDR3 loop: CASSLKVLDTEAFF. The CDR3 DNA follows: TGTGCCAGCAGCTTAAAAGTTCTGGACACTGAAGCTTTCTTT.

At least ten counts were recorded for this clonotype. V usage is TRBV7-2 and J usage is TRBJ2-1; TRBD1 agrees at 10 bases. Trimming removed 1 base from V and 9 bases from J; junction bases left unmatched: 9. The CDR3 has 16 amino acids. Germline-derived CDR1 and CDR2 are SGHTA and FQGNSA. CDR3 sequence reads: CASSLDNPTGGLEQFF. In DNA, the CDR3 is TGTGCCAGCAGCTTAGACAACCCGACAGGGGGCCTTGAGCAGTTCTTC.

The rearrangement joins TRBV28 to TRBJ1-4; TRBD1 might be the D (6 bases). Trimming removed 2 bases from V and 9 bases from J, with 13 bases in between. The CDR3 has 14 residues. Germline assignment: CDR1 MDHEN and CDR2 SYDVKM. CDR3 coding DNA: TGTGCCAGCAGTTTAGCCGACAGGCGGCAAAAACTGTTTTTT. Translation: CASSLADRRQKLFF.

The sample holds a few counts of this clonotype. V and J are TRBV4-2 and TRBJ1-1, with D maybe TRBD1 (5 bases). Trimming took 3 bases from V and 1 from J, leaving 9 bases between them. Germline loops: CDR1 LGHNA, CDR2 YNFKEQ. The CDR3 extends over 14 amino acids. CDR3 protein: CASSHRRENTEAFF. The DNA of the CDR3 is TGTGCCAGCAGCCACCGCAGGGAGAACACTGAAGCTTTCTTT.

This clonotype was seen many times. The chain is built from TRBV28 and TRBJ2-2; 7 nucleotides match TRBD1. The V and J ends lost 7 bases and 9 bases, in that order; junction bases with no gene match: 8. The CDR3 has 13 residues. Germline lookup yields CDR1 MDHEN and CDR2 SYDVKM. The chain's CDR3 is CASTGTAKRELFF. DNA for the CDR3: TGTGCCAGCACGGGGACAGCGAAGAGGGAGCTGTTTTTT.

This chain joins TRBV7-9 and TRBJ1-5; D is unclear. The CDR3 contains 15 residues. Looked up from germline, CDR1 is SEHNR and CDR2 is FQNEAQ (reference sequence). V lost 3 bases and J 7 bases, leaving 16 bases between the germline ends. CDR3 sequence reads: CASSLGSSPRQPQHF. CDR3 sequence (DNA): TGTGCCAGCAGCTTGGGCAGCTCCCCTCGACAGCCCCAGCATTTT.

This clonotype was seen ten or more times. The chain employs TRBV3-1 and TRBJ2-1; 11 bases match TRBD2. The CDR3 loop spans 19 amino acids. The trim removed 3 bases at V and 2 bases at J, leaving 12 bases unmatched. The germline V gene encodes CDR1 LGHDT and CDR2 YNNKEL (reference sequence). CDR3 region: CASSHLLAGGSIPYNEQFF. In DNA, the CDR3 is TGTGCCAGCAGCCATCTGCTAGCGGGGGGTTCCATTCCCTACAATGAGCAGTTCTTC.

This clonotype has more than one count but fewer than ten. The chain recombines TRBV25-1 with TRBJ2-2; D gene unclear. The germline V gene encodes CDR1 MGHDK and CDR2 SYGVNS. CDR3 length equals 11 residues. V lost 7 bases and J 7 bases, leaving 7 bases between the germline ends. The CDR3 reads CASIANGELFF. CDR3 coding DNA: TGTGCCAGCATAGCAAACGGGGAGCTGTTTTTT. The full variable domain, with the rest looked up from reference TRBV25-1 and TRBJ2-2, is EADIYQTPRYLVIGTGKKITLECSQTMGHDKMYWYQQDPGMELHLIHYSYGVNSTEKGDLSSESTVSRIRTEHFPLTLESARPSHTSQYLCASIANGELFFGEGSRLTVL.

This clonotype was counted at least ten times. This chain connects TRBV12-3 or TRBV12-4 to TRBJ2-7, with TRBD1 matching over 11 bases. This CDR3 is built from 15 residues. The J segment lost 2 bases and the V segment lost 7 bases, leaving 7 bases of the junction unmatched. The chain's CDR3 is CASNFRDRGTYEQYF. The DNA for the CDR3 is TGTGCCAGCAACTTCCGGGACAGGGGGACCTACGAGCAGTACTTC.

There are a few counts of this clonotype. Here the CDR3 DNA reads TGTGCTAGTGGTTTACAGGGCGGAGGTTCTGAAGCTTTCTTT. The encoded protein is CASGLQGGGSEAFF. This chain joins TRBV12-5 and TRBJ1-1; weak D call: TRBD1 (6 bases). The CDR3 sequence is 14 residues long. Germline loops: CDR1 LGHNT, CDR2 FRNRAP. The V end lost 3 bases, the J end lost 6 bases, and 14 bases lay between the germline ends.

This clonotype has a handful of counts. This chain links TRBV6-1 with TRBJ1-2, with D possibly matching TRBD1 (6 bases). Germline V gene data show CDR1 as MNHNS and CDR2 as SASEGT. CDR3 length: 13 residues. The germline V and J ends were trimmed by 1 base and 4 bases, with 7 bases remaining between them. CDR3 in amino acids: CASSEGTAYGYTF. CDR3 nucleotides: TGTGCCAGCAGTGAAGGGACAGCCTATGGCTACACCTTC.

V gene TRBV2 combines with J gene TRBJ1-3; TRBD1 aligns across 7 bases. The V gene end was trimmed by 3 bases and the J gene end by 0 bases; junction bases not matched to a gene: 5. The CDR3 sequence is 16 residues long. In germline, CDR1 is SNHLY, CDR2 FYNNEI. The CDR3 DNA reads as TGTGCCAGCAGTGAGAGGGACAGATTCTCTGGAAACACCATATATTTT. Translated: CASSERDRFSGNTIYF.

The chain couples TRBV6-1 to TRBJ2-7; tentatively, D is TRBD2 (5 bases). Trimming took 0 bases from V and 3 from J, leaving 6 bases between them. The CDR3 is 13 amino acids. Per the germline V gene, CDR1 is MNHNS and CDR2 is SASEGT. The CDR3 DNA is TGTGCCAGCAGTGAAGCAGGGAGCTACGAGCAGTACTTC. The encoded protein is CASSEAGSYEQYF.

This clonotype was recorded many times. J is TRBJ2-1 and V is TRBV6-1, with 9 bases identical to TRBD1. The CDR3 has 15 amino acids. CDR1 is MNHNS and CDR2 is SASEGT in the germline V gene. Trimming at V came to 8 bases and at J to 5 bases, leaving 10 bases not matched to a gene. The CDR3 region is CASGRTGALDNEQFF. In DNA form, the CDR3 reads TGTGCCAGCGGGAGGACAGGGGCCTTGGACAATGAGCAGTTCTTC.

This clonotype was recorded many times. The chain joins TRBV7-2 to TRBJ1-6, with D maybe TRBD1 (6 bases). Trimming pared 1 base from V and 6 bases from J, leaving 13 bases between. The germline V gene has CDR1 SGHTA and CDR2 FQGNSA. The CDR3 extends over 16 amino acids. The CDR3 nucleotides read TGTGCCAGCAGCTTAGGTGTCAGGGGATCTAATTCACCCCTCCACTTT. This gives the protein CASSLGVRGSNSPLHF.

This clonotype showed up just once. This chain joins TRBV12-3 or TRBV12-4 and TRBJ2-1; maybe TRBD2 (6 bases). V was cut by 2 bases and J by 0 bases, with 20 bases left in between. The CDR3 consists of 19 residues. The CDR3 here is CASSLNPGASASSYNEQFF. The DNA for the CDR3 is TGTGCCAGCAGTTTAAACCCCGGGGCTAGCGCAAGCTCCTACAATGAGCAGTTCTTC.